The 7 T cell receptor beta chains presented below share a single source sample, sequenced in a study of cytomegalovirus exposure and HLA in healthy donors. The PCR was carried out with 60 Vbeta primers and 13 Jbeta primers. Data came from immunoSEQ multiplex PCR; TCRdb stores just in-frame clones and leaves some out. The table records about 140,000 clones, approximately 84% of them present only once. Material for sequencing was PBMCs. All receptors come from a woman aged 40 to 50 in good health and CMV-seronegative.

This clone was counted once. This chain uses TRBV6-6 with TRBJ1-3; the match to TRBD1 covers 7 bases. This CDR3 contains 15 residues. Per the germline V gene, CDR1 is MNHNY and CDR2 is SVGAGI (reference sequence). The junction had 1 base not matched to a gene; V was cut back by 2 bases and J by 0 bases. Here the CDR3 DNA reads TGTGCCAGCAGTTACCCAGGGGGCTCTGGAAACACCATATATTTT. Encoded protein: CASSYPGGSGNTIYF.

This rearrangement joins TRBV5-1 to TRBJ2-4; 10 nucleotides align to TRBD2. Trimming at V came to 0 bases and at J to 2 bases, leaving 14 bases not matched to a gene. Germline CDR1 and CDR2: SGHRS and YFSETQ. The CDR3 consists of 20 residues. CDR3 nucleotide sequence: TGCGCCAGCAGCTTGGCCGTGTCTAGCGGGAGACTTTCACCCAAAAACATTCAGTACTTC. As protein: CASSLAVSSGRLSPKNIQYF. The full variable domain, with the rest looked up from reference TRBV5-1 and TRBJ2-4, is KAGVTQTPRYLIKTRGQQVTLSCSPISGHRSVSWYQQTPGQGLQFLFEYFSETQRNKGNFPGRFSGRQFSNSRSEMNVSTLELGDSALYLCASSLAVSSGRLSPKNIQYFGAGTRLSVL.

This sequence joins TRBV27 and TRBJ2-1; 12 bases align to TRBD2. The CDR3 runs 21 residues. V lost 2 bases to trimming and J lost 0 bases; unmatched junction nucleotides: 14. Germline CDR1 is MNHEY and CDR2 is SMNVEV (reference sequence). The CDR3 nucleotides read TGTGCCAGCAGTTTAGAAGGGGTTGGGCTAGCGGGGGGGAGCTCCTACAATGAGCAGTTCTTC. This encodes CASSLEGVGLAGGSSYNEQFF.

The chain is built from TRBV28 and TRBJ1-1, with TRBD1 as a possible D gene (5 bases). The germline V gene encodes CDR1 MDHEN and CDR2 SYDVKM. Trimming took 5 bases from V and 3 from J, leaving 7 bases between them. The length of the CDR3 is 12 residues. The CDR3 reads CASSIRDTEAFF. CDR3 nucleotides: TGTGCCAGCAGTATCAGGGACACTGAAGCTTTCTTT.

The chain joins TRBV10-3 to TRBJ2-7; D is unresolved. This CDR3 region has 14 residues. Trimming removed 2 bases at V and 0 bases at J, with 8 bases between. Germline V gene sequence: CDR1 ENHRY, CDR2 SYGVKD. The CDR3, as DNA: TGTGCCATCAGTGAGAGCAGAGGCTCCTACGAGCAGTACTTC. Its protein product is CAISESRGSYEQYF.

This sequence joins TRBV27 and TRBJ1-3; D possibly corresponds to TRBD1 (6 bases). The CDR3 runs to 16 residues. Trimming pared 5 bases from V and 8 bases from J, leaving 22 bases between. The germline V gene has CDR1 MNHEY and CDR2 SMNVEV (reference sequence). The CDR3 bases are TGTGCCAGCAGTACACCATCTAATCAGGGGAGGGACACCATATATTTT. The encoded protein is CASSTPSNQGRDTIYF.

In nucleotides, the CDR3 is TGTGCCAGCAGTGGTGGGCTAGAGACCCAGTACTTC. Its translation is CASSGGLETQYF. This sequence joins TRBV2 and TRBJ2-5; unclear D gene. CDR1 is SNHLY, CDR2 FYNNEI, per germline. Trimming took 4 bases from V and 4 from J, leaving 7 bases between them. This CDR3 has 12 residues.